The 6 T cell receptor beta chains below come from one sample, sequenced in a study of regulatory T cells in long-lasting Graves disease. Relying on iRepertoire HTBI primers and Arm-PCR of CDR3 regions, the team built TCR beta libraries. MiXCR, run by TCRdb on the multiplex PCR reads, gives a single entry per CDR3 protein. Found here are 200,000 to 250,000 distinct CDR3 sequences, 15% to 20% of them singletons; the top ten hold roughly 10%. Time point: newly diagnosed GD, antithyroid drugs for less than 3 months. With RNA extracted from PBMCs as input, the TCR library was made. These data were likewise used in another study, on T cells in Graves' hyperthyroidism and ophthalmopathy.

Sequencing was performed on peripheral blood mononuclear cells (PBMCs), taken at new diagnosis, from a patient treated with antithyroid drugs. Receptors were obtained from a woman in her thirties with Graves disease.

This chain links TRBV20-1 with TRBJ2-1; 11 nucleotides line up with TRBD2. CDR1 and CDR2 from the germline V gene are DFQATT and SNEGSKA (reference sequence). The CDR3 loop spans 21 amino acids. V lost 6 bases and J lost 1; bases outside the gene matches: 23. This chain's CDR3 is CSARVTRRGTSGSYSYNEQFF. In DNA, the CDR3 is TGCAGTGCCAGGGTGACAAGAAGGGGAACTAGCGGGAGCTATTCCTACAATGAGCAGTTCTTC.

This clonotype was counted a few times. The chain recombines TRBV5-1 with TRBJ2-7; D is tentatively TRBD1 or TRBD2 (5 bases each). This CDR3 comprises 14 residues. Trimming left V 3 bases short and J 5 bases short, with 15 bases between. CDR1 and CDR2 from the germline V gene are SGHRS and YFSETQ. The CDR3 DNA is TGCGCCAGCAGCTCCGGGACGGCCGACCACGAGCAGTACTTC. It is translated as CASSSGTADHEQYF.

This clonotype was seen many times. The chain combines TRBV6-5 with TRBJ2-5, with TRBD2 matching over 9 bases. The CDR3 sequence is 15 residues long. Germline CDR1 is MNHEY and CDR2 is SVGAGI. The ends lost 0 bases at V and 5 bases at J; junction bases unmatched: 4. The CDR3 sequence: CASSYSAGGIETQYF. Here the CDR3 DNA reads TGTGCCAGCAGTTACTCGGCGGGGGGGATTGAGACCCAGTACTTC.

This chain links TRBV6-1 with TRBJ1-5, with D hard to call. Germline V CDR1 and CDR2: MNHNS, SASEGT. This CDR3 region has 13 residues. The V end was cut by 4 bases, the J end by 3 bases, with 7 bases between. Here the CDR3 reads CASSAGSNQPQHF. In nucleotides, the CDR3 is TGTGCCAGCAGTGCAGGTTCCAATCAGCCCCAGCATTTT.

This clonotype showed up just a few times. The V and J genes are TRBV28 and TRBJ2-7, with a tentative D call TRBD2 (6 bases). This CDR3 region has 15 residues. Germline loops: CDR1 MDHEN, CDR2 SYDVKM. Between the trimmed V and J ends, which lost 4 bases and 3 bases, there was a span of 16 bases. CDR3 coding DNA: TGTGCCAGCAGTTCGCCCGGGACTGCCTACTACGAGCAGTACTTC. Residues: CASSSPGTAYYEQYF.

This clonotype was counted ten times or more. The chain is built from TRBV7-2 and TRBJ1-2; the D gene is possibly TRBD1 (5 bases). The V end lost 1 base, the J end lost 4 bases, and 10 bases lay between the germline ends. CDR3 length: 14 amino acids. From germline, CDR1 is SGHTA and CDR2 FQGNSA. The CDR3 DNA follows: TGTGCCAGCAGCTTAGTCGGGGACGGCTATGGCTACACCTTC. Its translation: CASSLVGDGYGYTF.